This TCR beta chain was sequenced during a study of regulatory T cells in long-lasting Graves disease. Regarding the study as a whole: With 2,500 to 3,000 shared public clonotypes, persistent patients exceeded new patients, who shared more than 900.

The CDR3 has 16 amino acids. Germline CDR1 and CDR2: MNHNS and SASEGT. V was shortened by 5 bases and J by 8 bases, with 24 bases between the two germline ends. This clonotype was seen a few times. Its antigen is still unknown. Time point noted: newly diagnosed GD, antithyroid drugs for less than 3 months. Construction of the TCR library relied on RNA isolated from PBMCs. Construction of TCR beta libraries relied on iRepertoire HTBI primers and on Arm-PCR targeting CDR3 regions. TCRdb reprocessed the multiplex PCR reads with MiXCR, giving one entry per CDR3 protein. The data contain hundreds of thousands of distinct CDR3 sequences, about 12% of them singletons. These data were also filed under a second study, of T cells in Graves' hyperthyroidism and ophthalmopathy.

This material consisted of peripheral blood mononuclear cells (PBMCs), taken at new diagnosis, from a patient treated with antithyroid drugs. The TCR was taken from a woman in her thirties with Graves disease. V is TRBV6-1 and J is TRBJ1-1; maybe TRBD1 (5 bases). In DNA form, the CDR3 reads TGTGCCAGCAGTCACACTTCATATCGGGACCCAGGCGAAGCTTTCTTT. Residues: CASSHTSYRDPGEAFF.